The entry that follows covers one T cell receptor beta chain sequence. Produced via immunoSEQ multiplex PCR; TCRdb's table is partial and in-frame only. The sample holds roughly 130,000 clones; 75% to 90% are singletons and the top ten take roughly 1.5%. This CDR3 region has 13 residues. Germline CDR1 is SQVTM and CDR2 is ANQGSEA. The ends were cut back, 4 bases at V and 0 bases at J, with 6 bases in the middle. This sample was taken from a study of T cell responses to AZD1222 COVID-19 vaccine. The sample consisted of peripheral blood, taken on day 0 of AZD1222 vaccination. This receptor was taken from an adult in good health. The gene calls are TRBV29-1 and TRBJ1-4; unclear D gene. The DNA of the CDR3 is TGCAGCGTTGGGGAAACAACTAATGAAAAACTGTTTTTT. It specifies CSVGETTNEKLFF.